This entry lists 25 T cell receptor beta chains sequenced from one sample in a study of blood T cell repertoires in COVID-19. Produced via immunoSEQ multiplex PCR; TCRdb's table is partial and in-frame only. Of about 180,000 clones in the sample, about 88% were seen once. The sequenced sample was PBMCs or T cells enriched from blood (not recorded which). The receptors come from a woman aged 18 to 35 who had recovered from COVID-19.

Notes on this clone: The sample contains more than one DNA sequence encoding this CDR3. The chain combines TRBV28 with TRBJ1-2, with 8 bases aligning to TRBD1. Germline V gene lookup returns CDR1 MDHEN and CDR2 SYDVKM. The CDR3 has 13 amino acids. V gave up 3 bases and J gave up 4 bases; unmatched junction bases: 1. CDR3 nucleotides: TGTGCCAGCAGTTTCAGGGGGCTCTATGGCTACACCTTC. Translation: CASSFRGLYGYTF.

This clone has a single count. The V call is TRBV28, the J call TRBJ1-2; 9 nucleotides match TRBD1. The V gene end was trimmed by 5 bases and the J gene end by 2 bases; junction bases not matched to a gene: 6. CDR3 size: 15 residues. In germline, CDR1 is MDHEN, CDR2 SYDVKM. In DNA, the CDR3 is TGTGCCAGCAGTGTTGACAGGGGGGGGAACTATGGCTACACCTTC. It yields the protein CASSVDRGGNYGYTF.

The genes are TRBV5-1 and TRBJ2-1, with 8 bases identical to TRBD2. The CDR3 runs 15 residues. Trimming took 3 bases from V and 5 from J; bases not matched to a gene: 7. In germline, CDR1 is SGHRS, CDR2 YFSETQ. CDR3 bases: TGCGCCAGCAGCTCGTCTTGGCGGGAGGACAATGAGCAGTTCTTC. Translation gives CASSSSWREDNEQFF. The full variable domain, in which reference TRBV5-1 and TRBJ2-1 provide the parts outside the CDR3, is KAGVTQTPRYLIKTRGQQVTLSCSPISGHRSVSWYQQTPGQGLQFLFEYFSETQRNKGNFPGRFSGRQFSNSRSEMNVSTLELGDSALYLCASSSSWREDNEQFFGPGTRLTVL.

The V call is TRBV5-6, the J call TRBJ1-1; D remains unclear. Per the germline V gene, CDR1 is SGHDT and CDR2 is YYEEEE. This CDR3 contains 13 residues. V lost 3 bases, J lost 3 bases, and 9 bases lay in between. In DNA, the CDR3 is TGTGCCAGCAGCTCAGACTTGGACACTGAAGCTTTCTTT. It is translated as CASSSDLDTEAFF.

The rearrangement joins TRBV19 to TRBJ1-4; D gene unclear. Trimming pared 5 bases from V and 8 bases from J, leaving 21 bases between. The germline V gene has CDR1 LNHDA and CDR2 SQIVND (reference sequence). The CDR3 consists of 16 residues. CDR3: CASSFSRSEVPEKLFF. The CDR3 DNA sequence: TGTGCCAGTAGTTTTTCCCGGTCCGAAGTTCCCGAAAAACTGTTTTTT.

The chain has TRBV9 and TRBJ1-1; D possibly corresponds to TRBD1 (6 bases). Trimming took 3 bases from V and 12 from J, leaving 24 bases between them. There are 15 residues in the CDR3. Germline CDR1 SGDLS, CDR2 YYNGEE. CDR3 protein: CASSGLLQGGWRTFF. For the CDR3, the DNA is TGTGCCAGCAGCGGACTCTTACAGGGTGGGTGGAGAACTTTCTTT.

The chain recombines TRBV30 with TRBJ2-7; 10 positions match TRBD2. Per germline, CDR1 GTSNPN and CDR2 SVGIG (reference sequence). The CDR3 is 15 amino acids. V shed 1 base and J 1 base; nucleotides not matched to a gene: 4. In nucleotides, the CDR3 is TGTGCCTGGAGTGGGGTAGCGGGAGGATCCTACGAGCAGTACTTC. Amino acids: CAWSGVAGGSYEQYF.

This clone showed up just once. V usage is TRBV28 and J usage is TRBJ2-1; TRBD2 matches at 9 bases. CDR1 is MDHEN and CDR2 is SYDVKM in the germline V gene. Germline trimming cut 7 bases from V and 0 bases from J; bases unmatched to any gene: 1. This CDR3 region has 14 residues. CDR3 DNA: TGTGCCAGCAAGGGACTAGCCTCCTACAATGAGCAGTTCTTC. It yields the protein CASKGLASYNEQFF.

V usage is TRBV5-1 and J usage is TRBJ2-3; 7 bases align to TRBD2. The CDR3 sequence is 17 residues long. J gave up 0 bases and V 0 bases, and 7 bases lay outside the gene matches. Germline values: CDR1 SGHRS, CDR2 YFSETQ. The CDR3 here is CASSLGASGDSTDTQYF. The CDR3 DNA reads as TGCGCCAGCAGCTTGGGGGCCAGCGGGGATAGCACAGATACGCAGTATTTT.

This CDR3 reads CASSIGMESEQFF. The CDR3 DNA reads TGTGCCAGCAGTATCGGTATGGAGAGTGAGCAGTTCTTC. The V and J genes are TRBV2 and TRBJ2-1; D is uncertain. CDR1 and CDR2 (germline): SNHLY, FYNNEI. The V end was cut by 5 bases, the J end by 9 bases, with 14 bases between. The CDR3 sequence is 13 residues long.

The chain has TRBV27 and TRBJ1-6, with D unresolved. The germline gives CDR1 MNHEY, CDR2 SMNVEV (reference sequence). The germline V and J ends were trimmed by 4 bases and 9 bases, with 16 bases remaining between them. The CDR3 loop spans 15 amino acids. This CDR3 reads CASSYSGLGGSPLHF. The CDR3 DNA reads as TGTGCCAGCAGTTACTCCGGGTTAGGAGGTTCACCCCTCCACTTT.

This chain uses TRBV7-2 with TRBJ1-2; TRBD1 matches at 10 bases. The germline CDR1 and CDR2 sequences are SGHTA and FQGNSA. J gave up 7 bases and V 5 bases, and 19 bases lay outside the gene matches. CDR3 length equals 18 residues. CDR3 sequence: CASSPRDRGLRWWRGYTF. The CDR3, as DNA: TGTGCCAGCAGCCCAAGAGACAGGGGGCTGAGGTGGTGGCGTGGCTACACCTTC.

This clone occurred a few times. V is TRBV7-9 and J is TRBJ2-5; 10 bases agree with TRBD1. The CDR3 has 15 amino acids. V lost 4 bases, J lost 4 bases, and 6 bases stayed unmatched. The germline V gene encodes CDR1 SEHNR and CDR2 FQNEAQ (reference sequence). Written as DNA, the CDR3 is TGTGCCAGCAGCTGGGGACAGGGGCTATCAGAGACCCAGTACTTC. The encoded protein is CASSWGQGLSETQYF.

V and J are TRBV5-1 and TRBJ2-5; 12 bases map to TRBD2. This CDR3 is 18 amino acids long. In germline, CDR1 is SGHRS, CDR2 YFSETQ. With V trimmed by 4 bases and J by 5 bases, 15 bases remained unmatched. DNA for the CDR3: TGCGCCAGCAGCCTGGCCCTGGCTAGCGGGGGGGCCTATGAGACCCAGTACTTC. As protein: CASSLALASGGAYETQYF.

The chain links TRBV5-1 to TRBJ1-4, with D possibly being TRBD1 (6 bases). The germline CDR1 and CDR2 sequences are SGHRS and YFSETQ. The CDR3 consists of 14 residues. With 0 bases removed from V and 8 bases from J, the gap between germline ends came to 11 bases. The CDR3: CASSLGQVEEKLFF. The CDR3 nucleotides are TGCGCCAGCAGCTTGGGACAGGTAGAAGAAAAACTGTTTTTT.

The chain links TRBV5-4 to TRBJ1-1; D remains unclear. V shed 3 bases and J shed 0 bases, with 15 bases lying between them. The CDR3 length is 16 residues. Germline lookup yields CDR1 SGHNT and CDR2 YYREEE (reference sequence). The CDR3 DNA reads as TGTGCCAGCAGCTCGGGGATGGGAGGCATGAACACTGAAGCTTTCTTT. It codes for CASSSGMGGMNTEAFF.

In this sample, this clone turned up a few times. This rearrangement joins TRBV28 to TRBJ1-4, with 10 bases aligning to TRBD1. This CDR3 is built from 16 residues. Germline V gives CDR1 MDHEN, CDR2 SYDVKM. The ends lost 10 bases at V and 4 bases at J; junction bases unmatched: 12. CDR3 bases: TGTGCCATCCGGGACAGGGGCAATTCTGTTAATGAAAAACTGTTTTTT. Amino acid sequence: CAIRDRGNSVNEKLFF. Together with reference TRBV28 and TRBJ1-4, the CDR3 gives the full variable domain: DVKVTQSSRYLVKRTGEKVFLECVQDMDHENMFWYRQDPGLGLRLIYFSYDVKMKEKGDIPEGYSVSREKKERFSLILESASTNQTSMYLCAIRDRGNSVNEKLFFGSGTQLSVL.

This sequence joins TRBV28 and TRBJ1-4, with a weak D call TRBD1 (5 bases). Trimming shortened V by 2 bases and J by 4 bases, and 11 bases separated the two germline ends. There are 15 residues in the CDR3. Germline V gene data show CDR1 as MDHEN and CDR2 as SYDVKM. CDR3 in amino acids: CASSLVRGFNEKLFF. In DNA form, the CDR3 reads TGTGCCAGCAGTTTAGTGCGGGGGTTTAATGAAAAACTGTTTTTT.

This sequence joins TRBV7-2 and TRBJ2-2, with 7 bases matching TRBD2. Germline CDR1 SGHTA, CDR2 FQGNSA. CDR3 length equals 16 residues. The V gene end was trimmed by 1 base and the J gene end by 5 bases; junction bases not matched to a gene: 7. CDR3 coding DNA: TGTGCCAGCAGCTTAGTTCTAGCGGCTAATACCGGGGAGCTGTTTTTT. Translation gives CASSLVLAANTGELFF.

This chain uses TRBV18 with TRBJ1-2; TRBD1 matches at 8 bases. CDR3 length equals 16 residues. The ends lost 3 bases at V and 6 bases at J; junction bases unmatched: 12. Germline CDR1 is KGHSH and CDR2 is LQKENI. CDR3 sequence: CASSPLPDRDADGYTF. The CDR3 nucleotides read TGTGCCAGCTCACCCCTTCCGGACAGGGATGCGGATGGCTACACCTTC.

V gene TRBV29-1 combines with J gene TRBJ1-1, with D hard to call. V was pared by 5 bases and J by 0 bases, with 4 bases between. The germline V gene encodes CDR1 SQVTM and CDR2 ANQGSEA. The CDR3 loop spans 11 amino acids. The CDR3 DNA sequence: TGCAGCGTTATCATGAACACTGAAGCTTTCTTT. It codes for CSVIMNTEAFF. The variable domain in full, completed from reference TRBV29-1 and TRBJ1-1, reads SAVISQKPSRDICQRGTSLTIQCQVDSQVTMMFWYRQQPGQSLTLIATANQGSEATYESGFVIDKFPISRPNLTFSTLTVSNMSPEDSSIYLCSVIMNTEAFFGQGTRLTVV.

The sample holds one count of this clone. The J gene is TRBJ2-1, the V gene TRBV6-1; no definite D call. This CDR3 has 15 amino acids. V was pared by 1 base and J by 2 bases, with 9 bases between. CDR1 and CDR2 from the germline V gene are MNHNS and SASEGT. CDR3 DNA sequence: TGTGCCAGCAGTGAAGGCCCGGTGGCCTACAATGAGCAGTTCTTC. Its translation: CASSEGPVAYNEQFF.

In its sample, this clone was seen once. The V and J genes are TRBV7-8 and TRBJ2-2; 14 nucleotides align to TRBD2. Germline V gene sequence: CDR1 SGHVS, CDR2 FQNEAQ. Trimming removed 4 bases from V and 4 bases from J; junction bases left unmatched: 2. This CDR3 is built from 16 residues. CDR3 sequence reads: CASSYGLAGGTGELFF. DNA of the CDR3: TGTGCCAGCAGCTATGGACTAGCGGGAGGCACCGGGGAGCTGTTTTTT.

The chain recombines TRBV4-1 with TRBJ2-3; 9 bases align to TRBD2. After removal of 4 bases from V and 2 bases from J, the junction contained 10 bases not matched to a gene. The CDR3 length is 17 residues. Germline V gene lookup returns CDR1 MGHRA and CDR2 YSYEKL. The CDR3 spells CASSPVGTSSTTDTQYF. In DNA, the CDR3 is TGCGCCAGCAGCCCAGTTGGGACTAGCAGTACCACAGATACGCAGTATTTT.

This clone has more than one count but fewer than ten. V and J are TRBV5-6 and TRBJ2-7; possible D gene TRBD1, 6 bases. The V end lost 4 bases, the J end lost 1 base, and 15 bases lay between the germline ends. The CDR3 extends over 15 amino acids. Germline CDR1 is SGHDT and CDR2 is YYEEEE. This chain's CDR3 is CASSKAQGRSYEQYF. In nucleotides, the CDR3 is TGTGCCAGCAGCAAGGCACAGGGACGGTCCTACGAGCAGTACTTC.